The T cell receptor (beta chain) under discussion was sequenced for a study of vaccination and CD4 T cells after COVID-19. Treatment described: roughly nine-day PBMC culture with coronavirus spike peptide pools or control peptides (ViraFEST assay). Gathering of the CD4+ T cells, from the unexposed donor, took place before the COVID-19 pandemic (2011-2018). ViraFEST used peptide pools to expand antigen-specific T cells and subsequently sequenced their TCRs. The authors replaced half the medium with fresh IL-2 medium on days 3 and 7. It was after roughly ten days of culture that CD4+ T cells were isolated by negative selection. Scientists ran DNA taken from cultured CD4+ T cells through the Oncomine TCR Beta short-read assay for sequencing. The template was genomic DNA from cultured CD4+ T cells. TCRdb processed the PCR reads anew with MiXCR; each CDR3 protein has one entry. This sample yields 8,500 to 14,000 distinct CDR3 sequences, of which 40% are seen a single time; 20% to 25% belongs to the top ten.

To note about this clonotype: Its antigen is not known.

The sequenced material came from CD4+ T cells from blood, cultured in vitro. The receptor comes from a human donor in good health.

In nucleotides, the CDR3 is TGTGCCAGCAGGACGGGACAGGCTTCCTACAATGAGCAGTTCTTC. Protein product: CASRTGQASYNEQFF. V usage is TRBV6-1 and J usage is TRBJ2-1; 8 bases match TRBD1. Germline CDR1 and CDR2: MNHNS and SASEGT. The CDR3 has 15 residues. With V trimmed by 6 bases and J by 1 base, 5 bases remained unmatched.